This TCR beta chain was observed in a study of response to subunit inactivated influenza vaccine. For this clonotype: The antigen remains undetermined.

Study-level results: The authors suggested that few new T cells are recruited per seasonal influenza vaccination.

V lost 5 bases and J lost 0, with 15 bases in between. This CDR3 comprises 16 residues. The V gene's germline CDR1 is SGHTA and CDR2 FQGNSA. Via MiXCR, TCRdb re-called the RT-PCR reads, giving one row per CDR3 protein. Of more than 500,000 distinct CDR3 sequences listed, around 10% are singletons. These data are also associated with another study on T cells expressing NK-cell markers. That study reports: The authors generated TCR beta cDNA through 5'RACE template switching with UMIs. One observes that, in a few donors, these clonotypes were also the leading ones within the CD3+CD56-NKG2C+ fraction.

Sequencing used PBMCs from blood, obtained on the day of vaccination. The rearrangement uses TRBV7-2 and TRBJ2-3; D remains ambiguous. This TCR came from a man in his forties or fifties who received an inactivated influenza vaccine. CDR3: CASSPDWIPSTDTQYF. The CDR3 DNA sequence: TGTGCCAGCAGCCCTGATTGGATCCCTAGCACAGATACGCAGTATTTT.